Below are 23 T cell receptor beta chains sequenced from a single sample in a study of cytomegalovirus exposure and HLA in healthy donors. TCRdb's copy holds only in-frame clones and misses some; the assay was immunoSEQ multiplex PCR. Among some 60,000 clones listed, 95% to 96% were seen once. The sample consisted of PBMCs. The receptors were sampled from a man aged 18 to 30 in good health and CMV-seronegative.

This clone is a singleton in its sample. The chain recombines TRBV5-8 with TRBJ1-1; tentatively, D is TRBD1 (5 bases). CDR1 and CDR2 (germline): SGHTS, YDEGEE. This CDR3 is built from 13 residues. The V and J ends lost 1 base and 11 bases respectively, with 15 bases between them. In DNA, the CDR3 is TGTGCCAGCAGCTTGAGGCGGGGCGAGGGGGCTTTCTTT. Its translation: CASSLRRGEGAFF.

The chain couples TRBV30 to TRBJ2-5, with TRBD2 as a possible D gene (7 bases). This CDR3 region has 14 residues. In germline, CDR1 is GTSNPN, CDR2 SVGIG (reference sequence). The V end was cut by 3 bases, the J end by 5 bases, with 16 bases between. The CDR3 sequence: CAWRGAGELETQYF. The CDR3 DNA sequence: TGTGCCTGGAGGGGGGCGGGAGAGCTGGAGACCCAGTACTTC.

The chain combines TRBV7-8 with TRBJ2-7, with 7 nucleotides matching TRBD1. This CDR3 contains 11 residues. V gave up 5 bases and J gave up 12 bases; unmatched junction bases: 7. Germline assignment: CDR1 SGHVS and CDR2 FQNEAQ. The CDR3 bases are TGTGCCAGCAGCCGAGGACAGGAGAGGTACTTC. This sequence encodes CASSRGQERYF.

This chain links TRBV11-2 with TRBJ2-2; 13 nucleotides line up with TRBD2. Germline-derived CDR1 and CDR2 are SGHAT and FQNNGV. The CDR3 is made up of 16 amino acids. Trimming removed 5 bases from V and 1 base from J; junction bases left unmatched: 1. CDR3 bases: TGTGCCAGCAGCCGGACTAGCGGGGGGAACACCGGGGAGCTGTTTTTT. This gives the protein CASSRTSGGNTGELFF.

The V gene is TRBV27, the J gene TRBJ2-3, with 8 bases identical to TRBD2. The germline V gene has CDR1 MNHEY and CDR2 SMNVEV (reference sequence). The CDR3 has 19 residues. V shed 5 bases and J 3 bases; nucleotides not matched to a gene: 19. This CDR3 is CASSPRVAGLGQTTDTQYF. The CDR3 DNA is TGTGCCAGCAGTCCCCGAGTAGCGGGACTAGGACAAACAACAGATACGCAGTATTTT.

CDR3 sequence: CASSYPGVGSQYF. In nucleotides, the CDR3 is TGCGCCAGCAGCTACCCCGGGGTTGGGTCGCAGTATTTT. The V gene is TRBV5-1, the J gene TRBJ2-3; D possibly corresponds to TRBD2 (5 bases). V dropped 3 bases and J dropped 10 bases, with 15 bases sitting between them. The CDR3 is 13 residues long. Germline-derived CDR1 and CDR2 are SGHRS and YFSETQ.

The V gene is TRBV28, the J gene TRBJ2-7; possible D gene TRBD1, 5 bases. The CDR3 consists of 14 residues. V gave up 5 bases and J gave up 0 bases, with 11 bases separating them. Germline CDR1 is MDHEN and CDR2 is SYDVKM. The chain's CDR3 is CASSLRRVSYEQYF. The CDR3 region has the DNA TGTGCCAGCAGTCTCCGCAGGGTCTCCTACGAGCAGTACTTC.

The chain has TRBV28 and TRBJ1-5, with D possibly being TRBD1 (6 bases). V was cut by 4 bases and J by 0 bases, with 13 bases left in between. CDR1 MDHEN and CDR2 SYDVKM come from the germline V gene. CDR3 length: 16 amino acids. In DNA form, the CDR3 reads TGTGCCAGCAGTTATACAGGGATTCATAGCAATCAGCCCCAGCATTTT. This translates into CASSYTGIHSNQPQHF.

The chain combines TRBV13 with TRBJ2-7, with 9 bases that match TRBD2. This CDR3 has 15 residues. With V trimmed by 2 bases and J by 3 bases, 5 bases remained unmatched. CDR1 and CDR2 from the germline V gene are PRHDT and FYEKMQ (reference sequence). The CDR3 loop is CASSLSPSGNYEQYF. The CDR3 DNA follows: TGTGCCAGCAGCTTATCACCTAGCGGGAACTACGAGCAGTACTTC.

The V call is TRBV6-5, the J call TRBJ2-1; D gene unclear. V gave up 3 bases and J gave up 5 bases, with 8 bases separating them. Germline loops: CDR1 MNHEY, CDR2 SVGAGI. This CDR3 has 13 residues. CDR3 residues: CASSYGQDNEQFF. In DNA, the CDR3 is TGTGCCAGCAGTTATGGGCAGGACAATGAGCAGTTCTTC.

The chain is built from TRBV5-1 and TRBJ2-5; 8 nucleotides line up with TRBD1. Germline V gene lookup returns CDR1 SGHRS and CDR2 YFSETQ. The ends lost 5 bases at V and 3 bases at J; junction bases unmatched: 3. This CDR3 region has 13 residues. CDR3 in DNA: TGCGCCAGCAGAAAGACAGGGGAAGAGACCCAGTACTTC. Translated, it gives CASRKTGEETQYF.

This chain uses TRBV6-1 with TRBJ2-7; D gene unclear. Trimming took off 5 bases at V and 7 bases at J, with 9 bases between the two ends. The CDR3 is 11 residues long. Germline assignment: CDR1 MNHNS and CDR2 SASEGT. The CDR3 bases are TGTGCCAGCAGTTACGAGGAGGAGCAGTACTTC. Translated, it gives CASSYEEEQYF.

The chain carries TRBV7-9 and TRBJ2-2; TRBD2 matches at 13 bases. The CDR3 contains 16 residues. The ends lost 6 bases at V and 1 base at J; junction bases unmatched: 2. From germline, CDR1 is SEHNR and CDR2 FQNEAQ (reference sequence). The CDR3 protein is CASSRTSGRNTGELFF. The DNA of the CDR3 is TGTGCCAGCAGTCGGACTAGCGGGAGGAACACCGGGGAGCTGTTTTTT. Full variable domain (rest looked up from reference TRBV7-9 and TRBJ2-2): DTGVSQNPRHKITKRGQNVTFRCDPISEHNRLYWYRQTLGQGPEFLTYFQNEAQLEKSRLLSDRFSAERPKGSFSTLEIQRTEQGDSAMYLCASSRTSGRNTGELFFGEGSRLTVL.

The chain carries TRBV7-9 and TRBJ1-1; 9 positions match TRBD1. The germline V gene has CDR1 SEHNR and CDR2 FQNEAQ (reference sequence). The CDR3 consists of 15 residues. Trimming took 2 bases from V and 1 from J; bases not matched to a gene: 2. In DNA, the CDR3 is TGTGCCAGCAGCTTACTGGGACAGGGGAACACTGAAGCTTTCTTT. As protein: CASSLLGQGNTEAFF.

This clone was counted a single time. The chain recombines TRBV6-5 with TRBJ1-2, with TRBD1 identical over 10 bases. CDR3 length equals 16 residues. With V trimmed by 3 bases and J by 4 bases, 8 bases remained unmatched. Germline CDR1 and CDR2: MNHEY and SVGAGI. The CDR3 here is CASSYLFGTGAYGYTF. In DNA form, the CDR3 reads TGTGCCAGCAGTTATCTTTTTGGGACAGGGGCCTATGGCTACACCTTC.

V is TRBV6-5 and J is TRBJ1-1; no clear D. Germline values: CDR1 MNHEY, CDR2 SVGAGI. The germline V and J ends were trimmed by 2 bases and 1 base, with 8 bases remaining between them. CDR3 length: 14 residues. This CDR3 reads CASSYEGGNTEAFF. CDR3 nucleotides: TGTGCCAGCAGTTACGAGGGCGGGAACACTGAAGCTTTCTTT.

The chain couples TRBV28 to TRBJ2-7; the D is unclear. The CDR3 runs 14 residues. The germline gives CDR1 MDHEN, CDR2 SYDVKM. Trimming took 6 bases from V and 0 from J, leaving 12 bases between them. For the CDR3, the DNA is TGTGCCAGCAGACCAATGACAAGCTCCTACGAGCAGTACTTC. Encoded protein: CASRPMTSSYEQYF.

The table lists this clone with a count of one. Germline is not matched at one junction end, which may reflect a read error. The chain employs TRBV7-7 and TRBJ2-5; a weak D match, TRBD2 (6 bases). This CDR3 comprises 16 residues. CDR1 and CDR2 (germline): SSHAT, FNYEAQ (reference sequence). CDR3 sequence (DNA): TGTGCTAGCAGCTTAGCCGCGTCGGAGGGCAGAGAGACCCAGTACTTC. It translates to CASSLAASEGRETQYF.

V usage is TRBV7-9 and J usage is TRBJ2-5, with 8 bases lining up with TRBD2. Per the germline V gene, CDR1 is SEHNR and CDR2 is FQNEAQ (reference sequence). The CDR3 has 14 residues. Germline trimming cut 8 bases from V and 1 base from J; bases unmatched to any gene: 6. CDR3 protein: CASGTSGPQETQYF. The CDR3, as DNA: TGTGCCAGCGGAACTAGCGGACCCCAAGAGACCCAGTACTTC.

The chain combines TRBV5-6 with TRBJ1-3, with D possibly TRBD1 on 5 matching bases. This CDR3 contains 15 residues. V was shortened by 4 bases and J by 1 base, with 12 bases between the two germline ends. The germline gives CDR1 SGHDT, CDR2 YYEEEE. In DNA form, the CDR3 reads TGTGCCAGCAGCCCACGACAGTCATCTGGAAACACCATATATTTT. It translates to CASSPRQSSGNTIYF.

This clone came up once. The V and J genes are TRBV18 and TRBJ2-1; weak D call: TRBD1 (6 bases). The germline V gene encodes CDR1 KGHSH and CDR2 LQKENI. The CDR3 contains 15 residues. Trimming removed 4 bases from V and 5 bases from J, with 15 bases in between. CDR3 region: CASSLLKDSNNEQFF. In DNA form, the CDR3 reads TGTGCCAGCTCACTGTTAAAGGACAGCAACAATGAGCAGTTCTTC.

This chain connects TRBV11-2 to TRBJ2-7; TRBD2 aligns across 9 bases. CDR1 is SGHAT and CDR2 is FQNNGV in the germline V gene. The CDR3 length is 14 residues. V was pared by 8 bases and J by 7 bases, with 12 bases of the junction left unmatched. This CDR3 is CASSAVAGAQEQYF. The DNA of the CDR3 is TGTGCCAGCTCAGCGGTAGCGGGAGCTCAAGAGCAGTACTTC.

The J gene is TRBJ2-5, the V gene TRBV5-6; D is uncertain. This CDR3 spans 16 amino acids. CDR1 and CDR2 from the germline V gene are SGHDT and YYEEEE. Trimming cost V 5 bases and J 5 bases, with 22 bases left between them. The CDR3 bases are TGTGCCAGCAGTCTCCCCGGAACCGAGCGTGGGGAGACCCAGTACTTC. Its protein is CASSLPGTERGETQYF.